This T cell receptor beta chain was identified during a study of shared clonotypes between healthy human individuals. A remark on this clone: Its antigen remains unknown.

Broader study findings: The authors expected sequencing depth to affect clonotype sharing among donors. Clonotypes that were shared across a handful of donors made up approximately 5.1% of naive CD4 clonotypes.

All donors were Caucasian adults living in Nashville, Tennessee. The CDR3 runs 16 residues. Germline V gene data show CDR1 as SNHLY and CDR2 as FYNNEI. Unmatched junction bases numbered 9, after V lost 5 bases and J lost 2 bases. Some clones are missing from TCRdb's copy, which holds only in-frame ones; the method was immunoSEQ multiplex PCR. The data show roughly 2.4 million clones, with about 94% seen just once and 0.1% to 0.15% held by the top ten. Sample: naive CD4+ T cells sorted from blood. Subset: CD45RA+ positively selected. This TCR derives from a young man in good health. The chain employs TRBV2 and TRBJ2-4, with 7 bases identical to TRBD1. This chain's CDR3 is CASSPTGVGTKNIQYF. The CDR3, as DNA: TGTGCCAGCAGTCCAACAGGGGTCGGGACCAAAAACATTCAGTACTTC.